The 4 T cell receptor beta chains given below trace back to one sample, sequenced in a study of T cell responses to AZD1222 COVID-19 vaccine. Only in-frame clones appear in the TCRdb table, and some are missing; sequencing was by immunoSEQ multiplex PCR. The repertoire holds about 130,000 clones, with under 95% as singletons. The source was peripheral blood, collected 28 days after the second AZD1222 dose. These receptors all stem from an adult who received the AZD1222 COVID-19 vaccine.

The CDR3: CASSEVGDQPQHF. CDR3 coding DNA: TGTGCCAGCAGTGAAGTTGGAGATCAGCCCCAGCATTTT. The V and J genes are TRBV6-1 and TRBJ1-5; D is ambiguous. Trimming removed 1 base at V and 5 bases at J, with 6 bases between. Germline V CDR1 and CDR2: MNHNS, SASEGT. The CDR3 sequence is 13 residues long.

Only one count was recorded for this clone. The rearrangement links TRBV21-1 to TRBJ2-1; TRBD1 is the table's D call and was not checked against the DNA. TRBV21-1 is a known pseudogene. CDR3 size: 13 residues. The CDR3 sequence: CASSGQGLDEQFF. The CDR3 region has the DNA TGTGCCAGCAGCGGACAGGGTTTGGATGAGCAGTTCTTC.

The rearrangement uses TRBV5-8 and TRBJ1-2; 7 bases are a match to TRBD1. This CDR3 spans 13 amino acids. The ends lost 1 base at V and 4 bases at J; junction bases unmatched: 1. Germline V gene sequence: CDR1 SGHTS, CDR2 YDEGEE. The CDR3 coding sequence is TGTGCCAGCAGCTTGACAGGGGTCTATGGCTACACCTTC. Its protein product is CASSLTGVYGYTF.

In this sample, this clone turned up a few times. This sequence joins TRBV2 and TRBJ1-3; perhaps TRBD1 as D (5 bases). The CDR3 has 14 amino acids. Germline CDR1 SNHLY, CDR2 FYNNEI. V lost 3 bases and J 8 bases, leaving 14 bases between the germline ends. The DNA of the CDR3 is TGTGCCAGCAGTGACTGGACACGAGGAGACACCATATATTTT. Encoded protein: CASSDWTRGDTIYF.